This TCR beta chain originates from a study of shared clonotypes between healthy human individuals. Points from the study as a whole: It was observed that roughly 5.1% of naive CD4 clonotypes were shared across a handful of donors.

In the sorted-subset replicate PCRs, 150 to 200 ng DNA, 25,000 to 35,000 T cell genomes, was used. Sequencing used immunoSEQ multiplex PCR; TCRdb keeps in-frame clones, though not all of them. The repertoire holds approximately 500,000 clones, with almost 97% as singletons. Germline CDR1 reads SGHTA; CDR2 reads FQGNSA. The CDR3 extends over 13 amino acids. Trimming removed 5 bases at V and 4 bases at J, with 11 bases between. About this clone itself: Its antigen is not identified.

The receptor comes from a woman younger than 45 in good health. The J gene is TRBJ2-5, the V gene TRBV7-2; D is possibly TRBD2 (5 bases). The sample was naive CD4+ T cells sorted from blood. Subset meaning: CD45RA+ positively selected. CDR3 residues: CASSADWGETQYF. CDR3 coding DNA: TGTGCCAGCAGCGCGGACTGGGGAGAGACCCAGTACTTC. The full variable domain, completed using reference TRBV7-2 and TRBJ2-5, is GAGVSQSPSNKVTEKGKDVELRCDPISGHTALYWYRQSLGQGLEFLIYFQGNSAPDKSGLPSDRFSAERTGGSVSTLTIQRTQQEDSAVYLCASSADWGETQYFGPGTRLLVL.